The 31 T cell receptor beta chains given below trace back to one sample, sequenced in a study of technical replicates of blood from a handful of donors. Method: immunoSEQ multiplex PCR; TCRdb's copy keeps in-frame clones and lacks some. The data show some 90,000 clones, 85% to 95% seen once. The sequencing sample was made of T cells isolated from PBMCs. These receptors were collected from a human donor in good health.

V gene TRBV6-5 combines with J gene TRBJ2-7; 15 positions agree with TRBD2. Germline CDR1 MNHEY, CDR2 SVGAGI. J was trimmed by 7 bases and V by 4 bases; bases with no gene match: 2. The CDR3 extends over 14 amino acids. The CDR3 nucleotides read TGTGCCAGCAGTTTGGGACTAGCGGGAGGAGAGCAGTACTTC. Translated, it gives CASSLGLAGGEQYF.

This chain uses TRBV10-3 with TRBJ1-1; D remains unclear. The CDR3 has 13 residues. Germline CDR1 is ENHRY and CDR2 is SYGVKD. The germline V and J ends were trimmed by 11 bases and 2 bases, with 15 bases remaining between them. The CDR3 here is CAVLGDLNTEAFF. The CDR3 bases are TGTGCCGTCCTGGGCGACCTTAACACTGAAGCTTTCTTT.

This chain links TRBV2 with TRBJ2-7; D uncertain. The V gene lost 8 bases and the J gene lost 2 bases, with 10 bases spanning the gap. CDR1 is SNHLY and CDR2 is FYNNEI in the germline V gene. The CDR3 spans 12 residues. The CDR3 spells CASALPAYEQYF. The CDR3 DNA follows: TGTGCCAGCGCGCTCCCGGCCTACGAGCAGTACTTC.

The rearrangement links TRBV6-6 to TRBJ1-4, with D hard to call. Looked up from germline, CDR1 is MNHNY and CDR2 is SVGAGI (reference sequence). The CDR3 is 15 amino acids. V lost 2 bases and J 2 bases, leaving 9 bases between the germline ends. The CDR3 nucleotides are TGTGCCAGCAGTTACATCGGAGTTACTAATGAAAAACTGTTTTTT. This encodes CASSYIGVTNEKLFF.

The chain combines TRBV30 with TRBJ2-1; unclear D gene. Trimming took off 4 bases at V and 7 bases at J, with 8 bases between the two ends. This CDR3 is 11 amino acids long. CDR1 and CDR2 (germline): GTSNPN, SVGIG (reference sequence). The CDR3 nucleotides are TGTGCCTGGACCCTCGGGAATGAGCAGTTCTTC. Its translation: CAWTLGNEQFF.

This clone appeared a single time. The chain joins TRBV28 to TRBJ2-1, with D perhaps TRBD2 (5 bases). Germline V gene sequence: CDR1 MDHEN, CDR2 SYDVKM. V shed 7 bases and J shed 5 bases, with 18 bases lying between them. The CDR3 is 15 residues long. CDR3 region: CASTPILSVDNEQFF. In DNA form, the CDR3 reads TGTGCCAGCACCCCCATACTTAGCGTTGACAATGAGCAGTTCTTC.

The CDR3: CASSLTHRGSYGYTF. In DNA, the CDR3 is TGTGCCAGCAGCTTAACCCACAGGGGCAGCTATGGCTACACCTTC. The gene calls are TRBV5-5 and TRBJ1-2; 7 bases agree with TRBD1. This CDR3 is built from 15 residues. V gave up 2 bases and J gave up 4 bases; unmatched junction bases: 8. CDR1 is SGHKS and CDR2 is YYEKEE in the germline V gene (reference sequence).

The CDR3 spells CASSRGGETQYF. In nucleotides, the CDR3 is TGTGCCAGTAGTAGGGGAGGGGAGACCCAGTACTTC. This rearrangement joins TRBV19 to TRBJ2-5; TRBD2 matches at 7 bases. In germline, CDR1 is LNHDA, CDR2 SQIVND (reference sequence). CDR3 size: 12 residues. Losses at the gene ends were 4 bases for V and 5 bases for J; bases not matched to a gene: 1.

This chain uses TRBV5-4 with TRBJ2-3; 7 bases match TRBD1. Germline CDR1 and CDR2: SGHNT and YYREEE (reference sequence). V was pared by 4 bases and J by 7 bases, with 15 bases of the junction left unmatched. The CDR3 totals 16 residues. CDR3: CASSMTGNPLPHTQYF. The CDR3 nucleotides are TGTGCCAGCAGCATGACAGGGAACCCCCTACCTCATACGCAGTATTTT.

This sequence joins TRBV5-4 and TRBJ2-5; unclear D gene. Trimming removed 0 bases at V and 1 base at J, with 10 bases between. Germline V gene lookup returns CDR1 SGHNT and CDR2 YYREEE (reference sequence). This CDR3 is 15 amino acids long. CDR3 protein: CASSLVKEIQETQYF. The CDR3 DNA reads TGTGCCAGCAGCTTGGTGAAGGAGATCCAAGAGACCCAGTACTTC. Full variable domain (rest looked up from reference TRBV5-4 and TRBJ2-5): ETGVTQSPTHLIKTRGQQVTLRCSSQSGHNTVSWYQQALGQGPQFIFQYYREEENGRGNFPPRFSGLQFPNYSSELNVNALELDDSALYLCASSLVKEIQETQYFGPGTRLLVL.

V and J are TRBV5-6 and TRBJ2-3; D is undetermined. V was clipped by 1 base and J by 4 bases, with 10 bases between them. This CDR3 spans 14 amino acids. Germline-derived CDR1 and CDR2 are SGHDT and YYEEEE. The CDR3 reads CASSLFGSADTQYF. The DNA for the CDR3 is TGTGCCAGCAGCTTGTTCGGCAGCGCAGATACGCAGTATTTT.

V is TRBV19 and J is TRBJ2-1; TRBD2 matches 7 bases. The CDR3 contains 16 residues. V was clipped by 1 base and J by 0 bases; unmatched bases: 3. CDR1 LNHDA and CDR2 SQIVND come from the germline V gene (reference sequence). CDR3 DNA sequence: TGTGCCAGTAGTATAGGGGGCGGGAGCTCCTACAATGAGCAGTTCTTC. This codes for CASSIGGGSSYNEQFF.

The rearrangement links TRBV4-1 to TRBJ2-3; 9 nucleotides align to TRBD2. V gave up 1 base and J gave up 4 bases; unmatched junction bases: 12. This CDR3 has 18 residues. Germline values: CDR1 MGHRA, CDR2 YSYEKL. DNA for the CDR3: TGCGCCAGCAGCCAAGTCTCAGGGCTAGCGGGACGGTCAGATACGCAGTATTTT. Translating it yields CASSQVSGLAGRSDTQYF.

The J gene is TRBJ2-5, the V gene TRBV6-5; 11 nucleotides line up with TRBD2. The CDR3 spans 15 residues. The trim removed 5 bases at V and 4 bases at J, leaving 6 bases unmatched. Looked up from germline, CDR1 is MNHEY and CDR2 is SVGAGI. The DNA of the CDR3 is TGTGCCAGCAGTCCCGCCCTAGCGGGAGGAGAGACCCAGTACTTC. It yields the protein CASSPALAGGETQYF.

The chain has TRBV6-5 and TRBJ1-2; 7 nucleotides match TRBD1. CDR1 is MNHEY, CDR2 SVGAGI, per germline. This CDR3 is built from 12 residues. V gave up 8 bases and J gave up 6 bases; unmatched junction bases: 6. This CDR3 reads CASLDRVDGYTF. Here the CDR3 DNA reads TGTGCCAGCCTAGACAGGGTGGATGGCTACACCTTC.

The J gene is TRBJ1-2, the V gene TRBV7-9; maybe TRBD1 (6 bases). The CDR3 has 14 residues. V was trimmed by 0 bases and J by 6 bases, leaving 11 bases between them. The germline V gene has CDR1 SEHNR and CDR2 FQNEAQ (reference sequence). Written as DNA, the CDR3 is TGTGCCAGCAGCTTAGCTAACAGGGCAAATGGCTACACCTTC. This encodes CASSLANRANGYTF.

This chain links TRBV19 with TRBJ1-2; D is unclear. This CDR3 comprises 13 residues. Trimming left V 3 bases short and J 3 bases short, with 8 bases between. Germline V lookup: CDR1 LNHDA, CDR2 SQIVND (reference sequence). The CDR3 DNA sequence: TGTGCCAGTAGTATTACAGAATACTATGGCTACACCTTC. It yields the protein CASSITEYYGYTF.

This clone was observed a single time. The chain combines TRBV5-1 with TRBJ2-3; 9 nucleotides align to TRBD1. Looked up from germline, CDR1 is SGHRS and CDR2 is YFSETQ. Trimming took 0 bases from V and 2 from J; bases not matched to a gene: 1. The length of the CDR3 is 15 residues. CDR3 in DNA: TGCGCCAGCAGCTTGGGGACAGGGGACACAGATACGCAGTATTTT. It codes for CASSLGTGDTDTQYF.

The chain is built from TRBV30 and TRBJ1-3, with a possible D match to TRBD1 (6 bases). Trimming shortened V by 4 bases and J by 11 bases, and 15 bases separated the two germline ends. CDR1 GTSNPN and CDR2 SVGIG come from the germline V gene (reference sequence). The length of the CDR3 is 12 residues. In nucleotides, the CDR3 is TGTGCCTGGAACGGACAGCCTTATCCCATATATTTT. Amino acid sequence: CAWNGQPYPIYF.

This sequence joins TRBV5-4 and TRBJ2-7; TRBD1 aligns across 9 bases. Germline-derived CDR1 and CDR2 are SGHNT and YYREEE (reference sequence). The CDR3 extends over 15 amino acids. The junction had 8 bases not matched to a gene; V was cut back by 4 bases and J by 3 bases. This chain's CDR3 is CASSEPGQGYYEQYF. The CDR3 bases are TGTGCCAGCAGCGAACCGGGACAGGGATACTACGAGCAGTACTTC.

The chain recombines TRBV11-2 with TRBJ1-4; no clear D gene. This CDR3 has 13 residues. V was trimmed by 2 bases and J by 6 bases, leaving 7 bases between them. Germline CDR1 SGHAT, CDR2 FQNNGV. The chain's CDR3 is CASSLSPDEKLFF. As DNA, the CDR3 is TGTGCCAGCAGCTTATCCCCGGATGAAAAACTGTTTTTT.

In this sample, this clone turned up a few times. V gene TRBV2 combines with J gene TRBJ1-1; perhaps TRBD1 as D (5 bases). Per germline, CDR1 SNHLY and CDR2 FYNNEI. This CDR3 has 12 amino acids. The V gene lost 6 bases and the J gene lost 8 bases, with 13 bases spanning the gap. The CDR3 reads CASRIGAGEAFF. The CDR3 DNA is TGTGCCAGCAGAATTGGTGCAGGGGAAGCTTTCTTT.

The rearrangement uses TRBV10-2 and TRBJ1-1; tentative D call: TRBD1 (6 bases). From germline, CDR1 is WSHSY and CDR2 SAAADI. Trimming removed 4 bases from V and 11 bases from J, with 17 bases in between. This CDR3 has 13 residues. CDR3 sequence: CASSAGQGDLAFF. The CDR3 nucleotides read TGCGCCAGCAGTGCGGGACAAGGTGACTTGGCTTTCTTT.

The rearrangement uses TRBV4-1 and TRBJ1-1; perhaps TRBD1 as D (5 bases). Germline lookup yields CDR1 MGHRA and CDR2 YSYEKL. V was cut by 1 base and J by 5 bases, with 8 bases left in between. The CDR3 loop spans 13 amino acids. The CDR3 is CASSQGAGTEAFF. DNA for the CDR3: TGCGCCAGCAGCCAAGGGGCAGGGACTGAAGCTTTCTTT.

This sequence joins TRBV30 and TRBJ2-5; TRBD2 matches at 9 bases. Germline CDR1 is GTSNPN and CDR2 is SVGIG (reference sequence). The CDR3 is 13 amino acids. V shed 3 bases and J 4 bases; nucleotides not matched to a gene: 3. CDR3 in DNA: TGTGCCTGGAGGCTAGCGGGAAGAGAGACCCAGTACTTC. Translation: CAWRLAGRETQYF.

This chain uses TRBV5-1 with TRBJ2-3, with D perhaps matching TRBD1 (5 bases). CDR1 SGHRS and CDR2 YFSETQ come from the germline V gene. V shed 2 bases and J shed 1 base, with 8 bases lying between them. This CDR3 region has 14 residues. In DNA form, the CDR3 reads TGCGCCAGCAGCTTCAGGGTCGGCACAGATACGCAGTATTTT. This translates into CASSFRVGTDTQYF.

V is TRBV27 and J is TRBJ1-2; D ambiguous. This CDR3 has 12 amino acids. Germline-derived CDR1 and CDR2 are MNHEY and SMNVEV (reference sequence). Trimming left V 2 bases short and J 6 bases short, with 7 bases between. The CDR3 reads CASSLPGNGYTF. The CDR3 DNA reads TGTGCCAGCAGTTTACCCGGGAATGGCTACACCTTC.

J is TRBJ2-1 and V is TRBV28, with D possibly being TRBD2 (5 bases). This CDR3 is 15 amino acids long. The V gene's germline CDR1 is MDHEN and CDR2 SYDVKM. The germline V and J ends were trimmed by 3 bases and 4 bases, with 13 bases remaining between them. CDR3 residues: CASSFLLELYNEQFF. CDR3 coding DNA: TGTGCCAGCAGTTTTCTACTAGAGCTATACAATGAGCAGTTCTTC.

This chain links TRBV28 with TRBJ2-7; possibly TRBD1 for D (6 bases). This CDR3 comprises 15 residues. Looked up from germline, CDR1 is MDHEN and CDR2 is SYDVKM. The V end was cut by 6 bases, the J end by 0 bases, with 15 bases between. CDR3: CASSSYGQSSYEQYF. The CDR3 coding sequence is TGTGCCAGCAGCTCGTATGGACAGAGCTCCTACGAGCAGTACTTC.

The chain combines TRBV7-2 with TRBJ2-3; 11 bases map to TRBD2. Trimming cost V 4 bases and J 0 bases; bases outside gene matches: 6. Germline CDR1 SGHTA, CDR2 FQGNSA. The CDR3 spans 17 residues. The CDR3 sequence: CASSWLLAGASTDTQYF. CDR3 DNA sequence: TGTGCCAGCAGCTGGTTACTAGCGGGAGCTAGCACAGATACGCAGTATTTT.

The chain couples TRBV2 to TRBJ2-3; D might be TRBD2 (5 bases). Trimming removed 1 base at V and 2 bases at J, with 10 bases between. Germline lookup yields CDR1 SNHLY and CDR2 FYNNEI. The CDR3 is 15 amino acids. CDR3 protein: CASSEGHGITDTQYF. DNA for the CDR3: TGTGCCAGCAGTGAAGGGCACGGGATCACAGATACGCAGTATTTT.